This paragraph reports one T cell receptor (beta chain). This specimen comes from a study of blood T cell repertoires in COVID-19. Whole-study context: Whether acute or convalescent, the COVID-19 samples came from the United States, Italy and Spain. Sources were T cells, B-cell-depleted T cells, or PBMCs; the material itself was cDNA or gDNA.

CDR1 and CDR2 (germline): MNHEY, SVGAGI. The CDR3 spans 15 residues. V lost 5 bases to trimming and J lost 4 bases, with 18 bases between them. Assay: immunoSEQ multiplex PCR; the TCRdb copy retains only in-frame clones and omits some. The repertoire holds 98,000 or so clones, with over 75% as singletons. The TCR originated in a human donor in a cohort sampled during active COVID-19. The sequenced sample consisted of peripheral blood. The rearrangement links TRBV6-5 to TRBJ2-7, with a weak D call TRBD1 (6 bases). Here the CDR3 DNA reads TGTGCCAGCAGTATAGCCTGGACAGTCCTTTACGAGCAGTACTTC. Its protein product is CASSIAWTVLYEQYF.